A single sample gave rise to the 13 T cell receptor beta chains below, sequenced in a study of blood T cell repertoires in COVID-19. TCRdb's copy holds only in-frame clones and misses some; the assay was immunoSEQ multiplex PCR. The sample shows about 110,000 clones, over 80% of them seen only once. The material sequenced was peripheral blood. The receptors come from a woman aged 70 to 79 with acute or convalescent COVID-19.

This chain joins TRBV7-9 and TRBJ2-3, with 7 bases identical to TRBD2. CDR3 length: 14 residues. V lost 7 bases, J lost 4 bases, and 8 bases stayed unmatched. Germline CDR1 and CDR2: SEHNR and FQNEAQ (reference sequence). The CDR3 region is CASTLGTSADTQYF. The CDR3 region has the DNA TGTGCCAGCACCCTAGGTACTAGCGCAGATACGCAGTATTTT. The full variable domain, with the rest looked up from reference TRBV7-9 and TRBJ2-3, is DTGVSQNPRHKITKRGQNVTFRCDPISEHNRLYWYRQTLGQGPEFLTYFQNEAQLEKSRLLSDRFSAERPKGSFSTLEIQRTEQGDSAMYLCASTLGTSADTQYFGPGTRLTVL.

The V and J genes are TRBV21-1 and TRBJ2-3; the listed D gene, TRBD1, was not tested against the DNA. TRBV21-1 is noted as a pseudogene. This CDR3 comprises 14 residues. CDR3 in DNA: TGTGCCAGCAGGACAGCCTTAAACACAGATACGCAGTATTTT. Protein sequence: CASRTALNTDTQYF.

V gene TRBV10-3 combines with J gene TRBJ1-5; no clear D. The CDR3 sequence is 16 residues long. Per germline, CDR1 ENHRY and CDR2 SYGVKD. Trimming stripped 3 bases from V and 3 bases from J, with 15 bases between. CDR3 in amino acids: CAISDYRGLSNQPQHF. The CDR3 nucleotides read TGTGCCATCAGTGACTACCGGGGTCTCTCCAATCAGCCCCAGCATTTT.

This clone was detected only a few times. The rearrangement uses TRBV5-1 and TRBJ2-1; possible D gene TRBD2, 6 bases. V was pared by 4 bases and J by 7 bases, with 18 bases between. This CDR3 is 15 amino acids long. Germline assignment: CDR1 SGHRS and CDR2 YFSETQ. The chain's CDR3 is CASSLALERANEQFF. CDR3 bases: TGCGCCAGCAGCCTAGCACTGGAGCGGGCAAATGAGCAGTTCTTC.

The CDR3: CASSQTERGTQYF. In nucleotides, the CDR3 is TGTGCCAGCAGCCAGACTGAACGAGGGACCCAGTACTTC. V and J are TRBV3-1 (or the pseudogene TRBV3-2) and TRBJ2-5; no firm D call. V was trimmed by 3 bases and J by 7 bases, leaving 12 bases between them. Germline V CDR1 and CDR2: LGHDT, YNNKEL (reference sequence). CDR3 length: 13 residues.

The chain employs TRBV7-9 and TRBJ1-5; D is ambiguous. V lost 1 base and J lost 5, with 6 bases in between. The germline V gene has CDR1 SEHNR and CDR2 FQNEAQ (reference sequence). This CDR3 is built from 13 residues. This CDR3 reads CASSLGSHQPQHF. The CDR3 bases are TGTGCCAGCAGCTTAGGCAGTCATCAGCCCCAGCATTTT.

This clone was detected once. The chain couples TRBV6-5 to TRBJ1-2; 7 bases are shared with TRBD1. J was trimmed by 8 bases and V by 6 bases; bases with no gene match: 12. The CDR3 is 14 residues long. CDR1 and CDR2 from the germline V gene are MNHEY and SVGAGI. The CDR3 nucleotides read TGTGCCAGCAGGAAGGGCGACAGGGTTGGAGGCTACACCTTC. Residues: CASRKGDRVGGYTF.

This chain links TRBV19 with TRBJ2-1; TRBD2 is a possible D gene (5 bases). Looked up from germline, CDR1 is LNHDA and CDR2 is SQIVND (reference sequence). Trimming left V 4 bases short and J 5 bases short, with 18 bases between. The CDR3 has 16 amino acids. The DNA of the CDR3 is TGTGCCAGTAGTACAATAGCGAGGGCCCTCGACAATGAGCAGTTCTTC. It specifies CASSTIARALDNEQFF.

CDR3 sequence reads: CASSDPYKAVNEKLFF. The CDR3, as DNA: TGCGCCAGCAGTGATCCGTACAAGGCGGTAAATGAAAAACTGTTTTTT. The chain has TRBV10-2 and TRBJ1-4; no clear D. V was clipped by 3 bases and J by 5 bases, with 16 bases between them. Germline V gene sequence: CDR1 WSHSY, CDR2 SAAADI. The length of the CDR3 is 16 residues.

The chain uses TRBV7-8 and TRBJ1-1; 9 nucleotides align to TRBD1. The CDR3 has 14 residues. Germline CDR1 and CDR2: SGHVS and FQNEAQ. The V gene end was trimmed by 5 bases and the J gene end by 3 bases; junction bases not matched to a gene: 4. The CDR3 nucleotides are TGTGCCAGCAGCCTGTGGACAGGGGACACTGAAGCTTTCTTT. It translates to CASSLWTGDTEAFF.

This clone was recorded only once. The chain uses TRBV6-5 and TRBJ1-3; unclear D gene. The germline V gene encodes CDR1 MNHEY and CDR2 SVGAGI. The CDR3 totals 13 residues. The ends were cut back, 2 bases at V and 4 bases at J, with 6 bases in the middle. In DNA, the CDR3 is TGTGCCAGCAGTTACGGGCCCGGAAACACCATATATTTT. Its protein product is CASSYGPGNTIYF.

The chain is built from TRBV9 and TRBJ2-3; 13 nucleotides match TRBD2. Unmatched junction bases numbered 10, after V lost 3 bases and J lost 0 bases. CDR1 is SGDLS and CDR2 is YYNGEE in the germline V gene. The CDR3 contains 19 residues. CDR3 sequence reads: CASSARTSGSLRSTDTQYF. CDR3 sequence (DNA): TGTGCCAGCAGCGCTAGGACTAGCGGGAGCCTTCGAAGCACAGATACGCAGTATTTT.

The chain employs TRBV13 and TRBJ1-4; a possible D gene is TRBD1 (5 bases). CDR1 is PRHDT, CDR2 FYEKMQ, per germline (reference sequence). The CDR3 consists of 15 residues. V lost 5 bases, J lost 4 bases, and 14 bases lay in between. The CDR3 loop reads CASSPRRGNNEKLFF. CDR3 nucleotide sequence: TGTGCCAGCAGCCCCCGTAGGGGAAATAATGAAAAACTGTTTTTT.